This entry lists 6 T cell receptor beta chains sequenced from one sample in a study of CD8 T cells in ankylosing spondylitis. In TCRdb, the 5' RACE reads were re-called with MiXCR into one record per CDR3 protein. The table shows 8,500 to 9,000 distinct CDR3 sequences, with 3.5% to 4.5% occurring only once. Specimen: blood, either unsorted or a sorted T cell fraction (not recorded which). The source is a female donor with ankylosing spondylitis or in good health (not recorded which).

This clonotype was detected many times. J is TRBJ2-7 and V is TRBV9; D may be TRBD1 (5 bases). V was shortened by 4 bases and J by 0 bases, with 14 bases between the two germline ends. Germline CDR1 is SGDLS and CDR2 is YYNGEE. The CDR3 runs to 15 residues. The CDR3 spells CASSPAQGLSYEQYF. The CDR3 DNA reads TGTGCCAGCAGCCCAGCCCAGGGTCTCTCCTACGAGCAGTACTTC.

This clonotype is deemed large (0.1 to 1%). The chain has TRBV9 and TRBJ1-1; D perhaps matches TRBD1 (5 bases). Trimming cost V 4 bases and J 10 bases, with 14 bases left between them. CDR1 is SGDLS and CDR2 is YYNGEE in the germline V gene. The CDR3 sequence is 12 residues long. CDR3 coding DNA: TGTGCCAGCAGCCAAGGGAGGGGTTTAGCTTTCTTT. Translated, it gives CASSQGRGLAFF.

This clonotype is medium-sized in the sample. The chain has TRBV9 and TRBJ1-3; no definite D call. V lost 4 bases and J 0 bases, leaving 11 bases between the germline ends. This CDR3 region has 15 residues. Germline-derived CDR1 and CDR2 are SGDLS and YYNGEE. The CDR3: CASSPQPSSGNTIYF. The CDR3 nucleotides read TGTGCCAGCAGCCCCCAGCCTTCCTCTGGAAACACCATATATTTT.

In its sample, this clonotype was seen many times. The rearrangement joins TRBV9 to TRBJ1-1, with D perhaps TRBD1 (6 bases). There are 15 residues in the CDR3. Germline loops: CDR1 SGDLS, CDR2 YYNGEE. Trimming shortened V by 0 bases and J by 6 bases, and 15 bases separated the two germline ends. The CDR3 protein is CASSVEGYRAAEAFF. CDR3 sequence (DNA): TGTGCCAGCAGCGTAGAGGGGTACAGGGCGGCTGAAGCTTTCTTT. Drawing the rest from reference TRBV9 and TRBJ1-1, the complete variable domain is DSGVTQTPKHLITATGQRVTLRCSPRSGDLSVYWYQQSLDQGLQFLIQYYNGEERAKGNILERFSAQQFPDLHSELNLSSLELGDSALYFCASSVEGYRAAEAFFGQGTRLTVV.

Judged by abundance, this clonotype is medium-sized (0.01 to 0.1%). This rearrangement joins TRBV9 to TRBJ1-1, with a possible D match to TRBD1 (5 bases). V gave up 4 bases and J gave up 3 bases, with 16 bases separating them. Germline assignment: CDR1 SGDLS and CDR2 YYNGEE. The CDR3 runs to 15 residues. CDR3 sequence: CASSPSRGGHTEAFF. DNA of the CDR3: TGTGCCAGCAGCCCCTCGAGGGGTGGGCACACTGAAGCTTTCTTT.

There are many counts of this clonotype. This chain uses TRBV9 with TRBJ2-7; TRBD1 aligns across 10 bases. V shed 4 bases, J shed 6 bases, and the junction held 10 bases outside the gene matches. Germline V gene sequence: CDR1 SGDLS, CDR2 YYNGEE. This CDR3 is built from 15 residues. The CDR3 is CASSNRDRGYGEQYF. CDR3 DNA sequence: TGTGCCAGCAGCAACCGGGACAGGGGTTATGGCGAGCAGTACTTC.